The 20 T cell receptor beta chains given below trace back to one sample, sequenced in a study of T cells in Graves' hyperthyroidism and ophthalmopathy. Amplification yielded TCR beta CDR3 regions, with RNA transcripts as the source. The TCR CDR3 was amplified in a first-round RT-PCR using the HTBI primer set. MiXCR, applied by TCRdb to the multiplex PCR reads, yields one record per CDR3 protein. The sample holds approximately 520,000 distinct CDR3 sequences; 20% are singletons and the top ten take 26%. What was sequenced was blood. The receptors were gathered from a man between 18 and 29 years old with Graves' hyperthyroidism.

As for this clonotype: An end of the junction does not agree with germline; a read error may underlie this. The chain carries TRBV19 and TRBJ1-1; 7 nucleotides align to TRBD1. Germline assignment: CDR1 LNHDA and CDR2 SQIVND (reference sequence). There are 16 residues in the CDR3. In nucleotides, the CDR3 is TGTGCCAGCCTCAGGACAGGCACAGCACTGAACACTGAATCTTTCTTT. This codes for CASLRTGTALNTESFF.

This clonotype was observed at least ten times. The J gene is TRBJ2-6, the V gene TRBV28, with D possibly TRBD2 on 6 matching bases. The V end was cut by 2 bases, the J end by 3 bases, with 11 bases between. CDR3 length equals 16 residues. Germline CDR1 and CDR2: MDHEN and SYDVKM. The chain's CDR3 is CASSLLGGGGANVLTF. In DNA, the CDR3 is TGTGCCAGCAGTTTACTGGGGGGAGGTGGGGCCAACGTCCTGACTTTC.

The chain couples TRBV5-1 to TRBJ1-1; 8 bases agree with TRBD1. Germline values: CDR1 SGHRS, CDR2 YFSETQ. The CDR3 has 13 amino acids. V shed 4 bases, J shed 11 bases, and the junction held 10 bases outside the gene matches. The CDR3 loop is CASSDGQGRRAFF. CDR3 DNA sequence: TGCGCCAGCAGCGACGGACAGGGACGACGGGCTTTCTTT.

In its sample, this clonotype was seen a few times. CDR3 bases: TGTGCCAGCAGCAGCGGACTAGCGGGGGGGGCCTACGAGCAGTACTTC. Amino acid sequence: CASSSGLAGGAYEQYF. The rearrangement links TRBV14 to TRBJ2-7; the match to TRBD2 covers 15 bases. V gave up 5 bases and J gave up 2 bases; unmatched junction bases: 4. The CDR3 runs 16 residues. The V gene's germline CDR1 is SGHDN and CDR2 FVKESK.

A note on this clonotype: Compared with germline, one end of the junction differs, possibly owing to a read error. DNA for the CDR3: TGCGCCAGCAGCTACAGGACTAGCTCCCACGAGCAGTACTTC. Protein: CASSYRTSSHEQYF. The chain is built from TRBV5-1 and TRBJ2-7; TRBD2 matches 8 bases. The CDR3 is 14 amino acids. Germline CDR1 is SGHRS and CDR2 is YFSETQ.

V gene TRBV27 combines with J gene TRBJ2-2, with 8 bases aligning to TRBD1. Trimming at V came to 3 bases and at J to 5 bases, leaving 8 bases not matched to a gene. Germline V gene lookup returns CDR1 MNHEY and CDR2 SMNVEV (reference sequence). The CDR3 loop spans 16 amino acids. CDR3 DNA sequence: TGTGCCAGCAGTTTGGCAGGGGGCAGTAGAACCGGGGAGCTGTTTTTT. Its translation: CASSLAGGSRTGELFF.

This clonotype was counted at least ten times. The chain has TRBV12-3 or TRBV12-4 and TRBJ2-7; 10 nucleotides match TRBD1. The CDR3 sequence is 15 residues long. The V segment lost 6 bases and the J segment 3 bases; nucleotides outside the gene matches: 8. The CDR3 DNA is TGTGCCAGCAGGAGACAGGGGGCGGGCGTCTACGAGCAGTACTTC. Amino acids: CASRRQGAGVYEQYF.

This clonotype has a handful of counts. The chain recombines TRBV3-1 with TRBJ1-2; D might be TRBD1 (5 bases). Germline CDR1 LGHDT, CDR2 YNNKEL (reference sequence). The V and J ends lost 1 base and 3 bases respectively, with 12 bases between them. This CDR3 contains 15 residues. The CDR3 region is CASSQADRRDYGYTF. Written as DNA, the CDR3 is TGTGCCAGCAGCCAAGCCGACAGACGGGACTATGGCTACACCTTC.

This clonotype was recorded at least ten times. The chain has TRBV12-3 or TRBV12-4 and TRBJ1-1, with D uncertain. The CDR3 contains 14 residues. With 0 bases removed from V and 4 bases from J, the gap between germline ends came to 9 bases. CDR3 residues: CASSLADIGTEAFF. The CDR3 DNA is TGTGCCAGCAGTTTAGCCGATATCGGCACTGAAGCTTTCTTT.

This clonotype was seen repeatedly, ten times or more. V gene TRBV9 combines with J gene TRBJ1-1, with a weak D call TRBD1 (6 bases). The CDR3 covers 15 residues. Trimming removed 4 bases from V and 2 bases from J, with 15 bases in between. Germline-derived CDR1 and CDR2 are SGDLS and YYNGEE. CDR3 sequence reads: CASSPRDKYNTEAFF. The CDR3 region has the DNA TGTGCCAGCAGCCCGCGGGACAAATATAACACTGAAGCTTTCTTT.

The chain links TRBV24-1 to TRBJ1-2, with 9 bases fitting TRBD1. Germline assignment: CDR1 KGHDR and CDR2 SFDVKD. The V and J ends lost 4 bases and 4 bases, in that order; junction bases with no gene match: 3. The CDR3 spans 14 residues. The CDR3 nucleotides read TGTGCCACCAGTGACATGGGACAGGGCTATGGCTACACCTTC. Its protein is CATSDMGQGYGYTF.

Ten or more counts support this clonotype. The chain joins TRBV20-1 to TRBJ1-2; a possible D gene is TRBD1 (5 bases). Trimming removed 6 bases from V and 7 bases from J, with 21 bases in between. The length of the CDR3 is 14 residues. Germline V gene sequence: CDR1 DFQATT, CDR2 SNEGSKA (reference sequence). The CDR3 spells CSAPSEGRSGGYTF. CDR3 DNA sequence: TGCAGTGCCCCGAGTGAGGGGAGGTCTGGTGGCTACACCTTC.

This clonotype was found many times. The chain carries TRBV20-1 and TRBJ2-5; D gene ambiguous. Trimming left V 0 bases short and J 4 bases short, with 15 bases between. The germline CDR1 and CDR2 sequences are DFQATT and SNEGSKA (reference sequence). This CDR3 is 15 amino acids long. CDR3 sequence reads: CSARDRRVGIETQYF. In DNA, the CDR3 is TGCAGTGCTAGAGATCGAAGAGTGGGTATAGAGACCCAGTACTTC.

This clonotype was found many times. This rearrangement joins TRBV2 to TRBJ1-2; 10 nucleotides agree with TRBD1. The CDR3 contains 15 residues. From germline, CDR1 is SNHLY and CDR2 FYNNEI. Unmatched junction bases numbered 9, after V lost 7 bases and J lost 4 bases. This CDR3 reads CASTKVRTGGYGYTF. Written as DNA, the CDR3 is TGTGCCAGCACCAAGGTGCGGACAGGGGGCTATGGCTACACCTTC.

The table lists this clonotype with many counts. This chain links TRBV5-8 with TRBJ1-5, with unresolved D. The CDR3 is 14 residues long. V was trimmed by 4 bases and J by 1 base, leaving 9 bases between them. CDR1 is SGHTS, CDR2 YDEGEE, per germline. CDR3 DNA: TGTGCCAGCAGCCTGACGACAAGCAATCAGCCCCAGCATTTT. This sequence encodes CASSLTTSNQPQHF.

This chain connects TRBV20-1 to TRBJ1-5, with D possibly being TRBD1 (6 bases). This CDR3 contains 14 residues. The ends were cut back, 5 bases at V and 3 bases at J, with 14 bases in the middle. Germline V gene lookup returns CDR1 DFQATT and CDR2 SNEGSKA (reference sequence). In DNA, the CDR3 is TGCAGTGCTGGGACCAGGGGATACAATCAGCCCCAGCATTTT. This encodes CSAGTRGYNQPQHF.

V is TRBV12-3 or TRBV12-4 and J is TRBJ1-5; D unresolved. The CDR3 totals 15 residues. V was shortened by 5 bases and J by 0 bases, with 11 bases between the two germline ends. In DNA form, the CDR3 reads TGTGCCAGCAGTGTAGGGAGCAATAGCAATCAGCCCCAGCATTTT. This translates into CASSVGSNSNQPQHF.

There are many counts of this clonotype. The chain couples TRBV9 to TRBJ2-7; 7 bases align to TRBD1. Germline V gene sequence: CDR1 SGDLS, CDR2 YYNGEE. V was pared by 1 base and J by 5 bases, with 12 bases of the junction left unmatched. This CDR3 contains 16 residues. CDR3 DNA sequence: TGTGCCAGCAGCGTAACAGGGGCCGCCCTCCTACACGAGCAGTACTTC. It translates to CASSVTGAALLHEQYF.

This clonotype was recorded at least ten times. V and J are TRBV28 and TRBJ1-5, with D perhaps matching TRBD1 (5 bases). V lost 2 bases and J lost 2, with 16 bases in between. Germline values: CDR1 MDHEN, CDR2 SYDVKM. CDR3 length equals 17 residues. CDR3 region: CASSLVTGRRGNQPQHF. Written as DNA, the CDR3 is TGTGCCAGCAGTTTAGTTACGGGGCGCCGGGGCAATCAGCCCCAGCATTTT.

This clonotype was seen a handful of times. The CDR3 is CASSWTGEGAGNTIYF. The CDR3 region has the DNA TGTGCCAGCAGCTGGACAGGGGAGGGTGCTGGAAACACCATATATTTT. The rearrangement links TRBV13 to TRBJ1-3, with TRBD1 matching over 9 bases. The CDR3 consists of 16 residues. In germline, CDR1 is PRHDT, CDR2 FYEKMQ (reference sequence). With V trimmed by 4 bases and J by 2 bases, 6 bases remained unmatched. Looking up the rest from reference TRBV13 and TRBJ1-3 gives the full variable domain: AAGVIQSPRHLIKEKRETATLKCYPIPRHDTVYWYQQGPGQDPQFLISFYEKMQSDKGSIPDRFSAQQFSDYHSELNMSSLELGDSALYFCASSWTGEGAGNTIYFGEGSWLTVV.